This T cell receptor (beta chain) was sequenced for a study of identical twins. General study points: For cord blood, abundant beta clonotypes had fewer insertions, unlike memory repertoires, which showed none. The study based its conclusions on cross-sectional statistical analysis and did not follow the same donors.

All donors were healthy, and all were Caucasian. With 5 bases removed from V and 1 base from J, the gap between germline ends came to 8 bases. The germline CDR1 and CDR2 sequences are SGHRS and YFSETQ. The CDR3 covers 13 residues. To note about this clonotype: Its matching antigen is unknown.

TCRdb itself ran the 5' RACE reads through MiXCR, one entry per CDR3 protein. The sample comprises about 530,000 distinct CDR3 sequences, around 15% of which are singletons, and 0.44% rests with the top ten. The sample was also reused in another study, on yellow fever vaccine responses in identical twins.

The clonotype was recovered from a woman aged 18-35 years in good health. The chain links TRBV5-1 to TRBJ2-3, with no clear D. Sample: CD4+ T cells sorted from blood. The CDR3 DNA is TGCGCCAGCAGGTCTCGGGGCACAGATACGCAGTATTTT. This codes for CASRSRGTDTQYF. Variable domain in full (rest from reference TRBV5-1 and TRBJ2-3): KAGVTQTPRYLIKTRGQQVTLSCSPISGHRSVSWYQQTPGQGLQFLFEYFSETQRNKGNFPGRFSGRQFSNSRSEMNVSTLELGDSALYLCASRSRGTDTQYFGPGTRLTVL.